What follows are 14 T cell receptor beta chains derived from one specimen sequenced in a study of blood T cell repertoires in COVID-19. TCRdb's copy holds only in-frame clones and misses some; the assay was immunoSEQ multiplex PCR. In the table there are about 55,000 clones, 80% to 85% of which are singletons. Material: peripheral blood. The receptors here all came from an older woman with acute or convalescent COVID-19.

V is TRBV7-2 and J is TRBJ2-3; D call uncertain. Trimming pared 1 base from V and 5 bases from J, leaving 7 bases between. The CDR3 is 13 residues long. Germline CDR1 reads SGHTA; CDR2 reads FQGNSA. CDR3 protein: CASSLGALDTQYF. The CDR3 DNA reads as TGTGCCAGCAGCTTAGGCGCATTAGATACGCAGTATTTT. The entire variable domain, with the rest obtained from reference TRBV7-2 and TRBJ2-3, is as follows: GAGVSQSPSNKVTEKGKDVELRCDPISGHTALYWYRQSLGQGLEFLIYFQGNSAPDKSGLPSDRFSAERTGGSVSTLTIQRTQQEDSAVYLCASSLGALDTQYFGPGTRLTVL.

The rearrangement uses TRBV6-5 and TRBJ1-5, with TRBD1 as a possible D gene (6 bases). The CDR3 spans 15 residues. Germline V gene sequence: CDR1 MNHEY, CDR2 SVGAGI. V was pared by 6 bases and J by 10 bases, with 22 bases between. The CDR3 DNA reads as TGTGCCAGCAGCGAGACAGGAGGGAGGGTTGGTCCCCAGCATTTT. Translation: CASSETGGRVGPQHF.

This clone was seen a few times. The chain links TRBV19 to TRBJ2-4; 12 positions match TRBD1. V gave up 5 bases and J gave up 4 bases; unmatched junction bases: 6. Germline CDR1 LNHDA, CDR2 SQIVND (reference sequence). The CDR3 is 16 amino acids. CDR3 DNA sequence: TGTGCCAGTAGTGAATCGGGACAGGGGGCGAAAAACATTCAGTACTTC. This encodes CASSESGQGAKNIQYF.

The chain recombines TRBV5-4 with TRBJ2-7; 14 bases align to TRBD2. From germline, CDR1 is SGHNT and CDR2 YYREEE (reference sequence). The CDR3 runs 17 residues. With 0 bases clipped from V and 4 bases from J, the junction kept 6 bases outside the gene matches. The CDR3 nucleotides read TGTGCCAGCAGCTTGGGGGAGCGGACTAGCGGGAGGTACGAGCAGTACTTC. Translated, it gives CASSLGERTSGRYEQYF.

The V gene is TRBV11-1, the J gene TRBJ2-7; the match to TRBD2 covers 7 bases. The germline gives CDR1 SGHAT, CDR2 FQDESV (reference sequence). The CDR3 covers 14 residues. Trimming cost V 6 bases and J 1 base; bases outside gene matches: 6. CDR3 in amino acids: CASRVGGPSYEQYF. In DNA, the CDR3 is TGTGCCAGCAGGGTGGGAGGGCCGTCCTACGAGCAGTACTTC.

The CDR3 spells CASGGPATEENNQPQHF. The CDR3 nucleotides read TGTGCCAGCGGCGGGCCAGCTACCGAAGAAAACAATCAGCCCCAGCATTTT. V usage is TRBV2 and J usage is TRBJ1-5, with D unclear. The V end was cut by 8 bases, the J end by 3 bases, with 23 bases between. Germline loops: CDR1 SNHLY, CDR2 FYNNEI. This CDR3 is 17 amino acids long.

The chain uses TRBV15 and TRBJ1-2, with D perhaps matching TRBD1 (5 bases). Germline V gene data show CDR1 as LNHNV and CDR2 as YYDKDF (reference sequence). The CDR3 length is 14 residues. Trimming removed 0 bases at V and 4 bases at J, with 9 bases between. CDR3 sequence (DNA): TGTGCCACCAGCAGAGATTACAGGAGCTATGGCTACACCTTC. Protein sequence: CATSRDYRSYGYTF.

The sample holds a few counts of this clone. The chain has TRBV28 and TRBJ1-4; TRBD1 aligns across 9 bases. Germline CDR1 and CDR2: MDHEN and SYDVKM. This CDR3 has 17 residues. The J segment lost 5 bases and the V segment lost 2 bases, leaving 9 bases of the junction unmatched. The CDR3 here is CASSLVGQGRGNEKLFF. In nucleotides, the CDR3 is TGTGCCAGCAGTTTAGTGGGACAGGGTAGGGGGAATGAAAAACTGTTTTTT. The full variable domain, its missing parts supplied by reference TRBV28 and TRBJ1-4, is DVKVTQSSRYLVKRTGEKVFLECVQDMDHENMFWYRQDPGLGLRLIYFSYDVKMKEKGDIPEGYSVSREKKERFSLILESASTNQTSMYLCASSLVGQGRGNEKLFFGSGTQLSVL.

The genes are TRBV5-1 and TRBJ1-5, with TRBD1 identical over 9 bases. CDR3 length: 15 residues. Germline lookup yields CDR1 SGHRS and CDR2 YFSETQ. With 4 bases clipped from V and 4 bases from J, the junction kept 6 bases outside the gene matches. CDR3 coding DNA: TGCGCCAGCAGCCGGGGACAGGGAGGGAATCAGCCCCAGCATTTT. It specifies CASSRGQGGNQPQHF.

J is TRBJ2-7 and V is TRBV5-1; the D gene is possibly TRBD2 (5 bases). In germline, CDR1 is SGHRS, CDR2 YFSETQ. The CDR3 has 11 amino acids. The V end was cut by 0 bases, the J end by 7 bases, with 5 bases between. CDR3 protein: CASSLGREQYF. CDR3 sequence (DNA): TGCGCCAGCAGCTTGGGGAGGGAGCAGTACTTC.

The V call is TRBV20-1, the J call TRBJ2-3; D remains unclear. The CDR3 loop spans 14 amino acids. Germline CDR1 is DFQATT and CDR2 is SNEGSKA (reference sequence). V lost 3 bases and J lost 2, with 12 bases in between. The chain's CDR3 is CSASVDTHTDTQYF. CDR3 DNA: TGCAGTGCTAGTGTTGACACCCACACAGATACGCAGTATTTT.

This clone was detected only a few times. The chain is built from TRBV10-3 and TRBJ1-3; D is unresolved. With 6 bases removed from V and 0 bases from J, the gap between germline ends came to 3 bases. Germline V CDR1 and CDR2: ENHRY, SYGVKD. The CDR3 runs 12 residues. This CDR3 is CAISFSGNTIYF. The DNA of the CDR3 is TGTGCCATCAGCTTCTCTGGAAACACCATATATTTT.

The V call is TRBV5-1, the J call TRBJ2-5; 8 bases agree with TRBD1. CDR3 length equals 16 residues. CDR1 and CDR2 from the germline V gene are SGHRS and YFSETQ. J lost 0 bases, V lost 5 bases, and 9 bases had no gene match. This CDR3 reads CASRGLDREYQETQYF. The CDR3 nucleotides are TGCGCCAGCAGGGGGTTGGACAGGGAATACCAAGAGACCCAGTACTTC.

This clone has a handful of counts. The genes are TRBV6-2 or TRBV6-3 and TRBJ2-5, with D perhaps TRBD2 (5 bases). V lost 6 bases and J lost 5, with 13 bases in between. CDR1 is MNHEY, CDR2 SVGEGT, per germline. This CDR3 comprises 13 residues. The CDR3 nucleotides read TGTGCCAGCAGGCCTAGCTCCGGTGAGACCCAGTACTTC. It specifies CASRPSSGETQYF.